This is a list of T cell receptor beta chains from one sample in a study of blood T cell repertoires in COVID-19. TCRdb's table, derived via immunoSEQ multiplex PCR, lists solely in-frame clones and lacks some. The repertoire has about 250,000 clones, around 90% of them found once; the top ten carry 2.1%. Source material: peripheral blood. Receptors originate from a woman in her fifties or sixties with COVID-19, enrolled during active disease. The CDR3 runs from the conserved cysteine through the conserved F or W. D genes are given only for firm matches. The listing skips clone size in some rows; elsewhere it reads once, few, many or a size class.

size: NA; V: TRBV6-6; D: NA; J: TRBJ1-4; CDR3: CASSWGGQNNEKLFF; DNA: TGTGCCAGCAGCTGGGGGGGGCAGAATAATGAAAAACTGTTTTTT
size: NA; V: TRBV29-1; D: NA; J: TRBJ2-7; CDR3: CSVVGSGMVTLYEQYF; DNA: TGCAGCGTTGTGGGCAGCGGAATGGTAACTCTTTACGAGCAGTACTTC
size: few; V: TRBV3-1/TRBV3-2; D: NA; J: TRBJ1-2; CDR3: CASSQERWGYTF; DNA: TGTGCCAGCAGCCAAGAGAGGTGGGGCTACACCTTC
size: NA; V: TRBV18; D: TRBD1; J: TRBJ2-2; CDR3: CASRTRDRGNTGELFF; DNA: TGTGCCAGCCGTACCCGGGACAGGGGAAACACCGGGGAGCTGTTTTTT
size: NA; V: TRBV5-6; D: TRBD1; J: TRBJ2-2; CDR3: CASSPWDREEAGELFF; DNA: TGTGCCAGCAGCCCATGGGACAGGGAGGAGGCCGGGGAGCTGTTTTTT
size: NA; V: TRBV29-1; D: NA; J: TRBJ1-1; CDR3: CSAESGRLNTEAFF; DNA: TGCAGCGCCGAGAGCGGCCGACTGAACACTGAAGCTTTCTTT
size: NA; V: TRBV5-1; D: NA; J: TRBJ2-7; CDR3: CASSLVTGYYEQYF; DNA: TGCGCCAGCAGCTTGGTTACGGGGTACTACGAGCAGTACTTC
size: NA; V: TRBV6-5; D: NA; J: TRBJ2-1; CDR3: CASSKGREQFF; DNA: TGTGCCAGCAGTAAGGGGAGGGAGCAGTTCTTC
size: NA; V: TRBV5-1; D: TRBD1; J: TRBJ1-1; CDR3: CASSLQGPTGGFTEAFF; DNA: TGCGCCAGCAGCTTGCAAGGGCCGACAGGGGGATTCACTGAAGCTTTCTTT
size: NA; V: TRBV7-9; D: TRBD1; J: TRBJ2-2; CDR3: CASSLGQGSSGELFF; DNA: TGTGCCAGCAGCCTAGGACAGGGATCTTCCGGGGAGCTGTTTTTT
size: NA; V: TRBV7-2; D: NA; J: TRBJ1-1; CDR3: CASSISPAGRSTEAFF; DNA: TGTGCCAGCAGCATAAGTCCGGCAGGAAGGTCCACTGAAGCTTTCTTT